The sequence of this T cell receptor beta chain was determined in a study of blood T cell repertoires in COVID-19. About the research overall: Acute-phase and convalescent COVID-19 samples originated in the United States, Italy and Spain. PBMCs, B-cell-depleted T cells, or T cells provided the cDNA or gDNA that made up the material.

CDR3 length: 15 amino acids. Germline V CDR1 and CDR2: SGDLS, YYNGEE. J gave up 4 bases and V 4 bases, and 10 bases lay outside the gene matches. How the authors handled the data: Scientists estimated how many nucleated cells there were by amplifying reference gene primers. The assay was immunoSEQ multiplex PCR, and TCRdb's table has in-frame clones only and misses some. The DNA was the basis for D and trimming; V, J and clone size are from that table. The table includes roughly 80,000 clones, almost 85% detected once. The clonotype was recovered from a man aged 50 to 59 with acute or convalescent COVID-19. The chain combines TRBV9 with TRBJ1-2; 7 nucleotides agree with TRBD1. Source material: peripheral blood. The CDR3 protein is CASSQRGQIFYGYTF. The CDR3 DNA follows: TGTGCCAGCAGCCAACGGGGACAGATTTTCTATGGCTACACCTTC.